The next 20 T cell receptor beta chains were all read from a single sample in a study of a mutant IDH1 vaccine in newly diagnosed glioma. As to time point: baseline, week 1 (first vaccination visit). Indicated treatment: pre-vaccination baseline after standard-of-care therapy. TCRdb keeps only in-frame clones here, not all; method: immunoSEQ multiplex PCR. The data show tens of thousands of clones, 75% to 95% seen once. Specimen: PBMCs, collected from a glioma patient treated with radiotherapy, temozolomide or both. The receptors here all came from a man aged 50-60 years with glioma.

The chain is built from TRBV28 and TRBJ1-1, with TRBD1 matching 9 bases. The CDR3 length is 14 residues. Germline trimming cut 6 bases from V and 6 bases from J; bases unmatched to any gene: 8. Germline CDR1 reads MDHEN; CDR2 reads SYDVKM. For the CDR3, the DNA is TGTGCCAGCAGAGGGGGACAGGGCCAACCTGAAGCTTTCTTT. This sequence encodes CASRGGQGQPEAFF.

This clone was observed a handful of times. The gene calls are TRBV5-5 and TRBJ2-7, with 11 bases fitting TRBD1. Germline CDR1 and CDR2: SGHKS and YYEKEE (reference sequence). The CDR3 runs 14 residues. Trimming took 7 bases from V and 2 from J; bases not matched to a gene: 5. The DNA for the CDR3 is TGTGCCAGCGCCCGGGACAGGGGGACCTACGAGCAGTACTTC. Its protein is CASARDRGTYEQYF.

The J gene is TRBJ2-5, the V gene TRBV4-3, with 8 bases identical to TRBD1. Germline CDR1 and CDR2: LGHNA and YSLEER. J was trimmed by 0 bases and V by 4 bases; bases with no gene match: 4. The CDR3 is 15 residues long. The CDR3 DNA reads TGCGCCAGCAGCCGCGGACAGGGCTACCAAGAGACCCAGTACTTC. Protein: CASSRGQGYQETQYF.

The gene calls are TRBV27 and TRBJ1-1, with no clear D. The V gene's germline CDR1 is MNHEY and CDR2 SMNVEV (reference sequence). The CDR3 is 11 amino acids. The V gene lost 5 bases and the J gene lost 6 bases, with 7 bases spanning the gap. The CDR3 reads CASSHGSEAFF. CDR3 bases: TGTGCCAGCAGTCACGGGTCTGAAGCTTTCTTT.

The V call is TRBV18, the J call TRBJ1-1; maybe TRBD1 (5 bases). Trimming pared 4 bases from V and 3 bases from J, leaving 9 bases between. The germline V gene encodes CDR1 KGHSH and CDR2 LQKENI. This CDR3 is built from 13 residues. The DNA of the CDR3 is TGTGCCAGCTCACAACAGGCCGACACTGAAGCTTTCTTT. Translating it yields CASSQQADTEAFF.

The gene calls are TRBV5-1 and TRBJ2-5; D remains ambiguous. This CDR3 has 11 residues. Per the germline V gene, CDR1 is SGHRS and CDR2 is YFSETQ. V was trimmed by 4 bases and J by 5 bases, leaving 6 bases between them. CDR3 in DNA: TGCGCCAGCAGCCCCAGGGAGACCCAGTACTTC. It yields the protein CASSPRETQYF.

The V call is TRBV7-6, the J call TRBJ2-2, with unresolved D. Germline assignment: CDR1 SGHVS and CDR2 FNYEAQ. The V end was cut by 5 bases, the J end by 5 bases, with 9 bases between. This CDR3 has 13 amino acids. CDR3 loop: CASSPTNTGELFF. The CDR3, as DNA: TGTGCCAGCAGCCCCACAAATACCGGGGAGCTGTTTTTT.

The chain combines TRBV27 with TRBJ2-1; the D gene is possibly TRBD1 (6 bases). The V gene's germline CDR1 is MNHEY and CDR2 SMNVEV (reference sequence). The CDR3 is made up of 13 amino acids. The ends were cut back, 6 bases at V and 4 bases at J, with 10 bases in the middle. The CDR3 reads CASSQGWYNEQFF. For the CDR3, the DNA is TGTGCCAGCAGCCAGGGGTGGTACAATGAGCAGTTCTTC.

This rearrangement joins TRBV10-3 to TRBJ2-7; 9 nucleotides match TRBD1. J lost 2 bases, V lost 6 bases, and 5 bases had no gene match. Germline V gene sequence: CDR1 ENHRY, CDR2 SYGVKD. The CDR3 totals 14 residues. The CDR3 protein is CAIRSGTGTYEQYF. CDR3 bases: TGTGCCATCAGATCCGGGACAGGGACCTACGAGCAGTACTTC.

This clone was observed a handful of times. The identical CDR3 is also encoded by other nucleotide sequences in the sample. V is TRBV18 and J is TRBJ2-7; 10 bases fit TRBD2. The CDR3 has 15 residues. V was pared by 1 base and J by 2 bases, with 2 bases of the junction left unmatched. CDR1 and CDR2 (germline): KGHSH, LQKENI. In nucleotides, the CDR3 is TGTGCCAGCTCACCACGGACTAGCGGAGCCTACGAGCAGTACTTC. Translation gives CASSPRTSGAYEQYF.

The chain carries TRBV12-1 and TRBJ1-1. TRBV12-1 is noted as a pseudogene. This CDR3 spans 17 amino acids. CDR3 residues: CASSPPGERHMNTEAFF. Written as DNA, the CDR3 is TGTGCCAGCAGCCCCCCCGGTGAGCGTCACATGAACACTGAAGCTTTCTTT.

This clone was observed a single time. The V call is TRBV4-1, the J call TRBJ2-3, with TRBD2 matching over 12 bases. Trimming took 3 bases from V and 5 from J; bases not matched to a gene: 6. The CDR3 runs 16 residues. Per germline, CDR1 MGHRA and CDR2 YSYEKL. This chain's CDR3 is CASSHASGGAKDTQYF. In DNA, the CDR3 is TGCGCCAGCAGCCATGCTAGCGGGGGGGCGAAAGATACGCAGTATTTT.

CDR3 DNA: TGTGCCAGCAGCTCCGTTAGCGGGGTACCATCCTACGAGCAGTACTTC. This gives the protein CASSSVSGVPSYEQYF. V gene TRBV11-2 combines with J gene TRBJ2-7; TRBD2 aligns across 8 bases. The CDR3 totals 16 residues. V was pared by 4 bases and J by 1 base, with 9 bases of the junction left unmatched. CDR1 SGHAT and CDR2 FQNNGV come from the germline V gene.

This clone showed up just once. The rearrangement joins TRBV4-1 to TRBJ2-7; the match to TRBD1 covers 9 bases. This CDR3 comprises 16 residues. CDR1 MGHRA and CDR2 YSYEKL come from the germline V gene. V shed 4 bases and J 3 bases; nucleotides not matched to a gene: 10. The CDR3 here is CASSPRPGQGNYEQYF. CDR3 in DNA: TGCGCCAGCAGCCCTCGTCCGGGACAGGGAAACTACGAGCAGTACTTC.

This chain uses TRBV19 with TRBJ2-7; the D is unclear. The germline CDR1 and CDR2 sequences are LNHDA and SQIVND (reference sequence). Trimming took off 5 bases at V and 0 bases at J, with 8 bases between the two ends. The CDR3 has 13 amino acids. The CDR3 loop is CASSGAASYEQYF. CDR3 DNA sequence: TGTGCCAGTAGTGGCGCGGCCTCCTACGAGCAGTACTTC.

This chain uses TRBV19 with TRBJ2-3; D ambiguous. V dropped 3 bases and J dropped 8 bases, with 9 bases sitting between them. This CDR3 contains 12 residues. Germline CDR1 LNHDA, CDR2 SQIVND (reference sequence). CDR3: CASSITIGTQYF. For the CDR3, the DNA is TGTGCCAGTAGTATCACGATCGGTACGCAGTATTTT.

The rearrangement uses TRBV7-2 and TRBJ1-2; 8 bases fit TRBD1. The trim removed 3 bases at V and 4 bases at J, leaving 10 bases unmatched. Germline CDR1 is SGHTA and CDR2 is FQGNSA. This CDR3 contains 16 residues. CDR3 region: CASSLVDRGRTYGYTF. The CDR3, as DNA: TGTGCCAGCAGCTTGGTCGACAGGGGACGGACCTATGGCTACACCTTC.

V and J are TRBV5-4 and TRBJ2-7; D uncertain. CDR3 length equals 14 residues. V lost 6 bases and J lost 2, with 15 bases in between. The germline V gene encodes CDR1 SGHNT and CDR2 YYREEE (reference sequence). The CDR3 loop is CASTSDWAPYEQYF. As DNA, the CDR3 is TGTGCCAGCACCTCGGATTGGGCCCCCTACGAGCAGTACTTC.

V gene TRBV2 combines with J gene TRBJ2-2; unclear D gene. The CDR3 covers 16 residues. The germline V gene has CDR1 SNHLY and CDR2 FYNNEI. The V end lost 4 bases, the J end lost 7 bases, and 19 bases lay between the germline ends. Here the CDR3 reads CASSVNSPRHGGELFF. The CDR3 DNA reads TGTGCCAGCAGTGTTAACAGCCCACGGCACGGCGGGGAGCTGTTTTTT.

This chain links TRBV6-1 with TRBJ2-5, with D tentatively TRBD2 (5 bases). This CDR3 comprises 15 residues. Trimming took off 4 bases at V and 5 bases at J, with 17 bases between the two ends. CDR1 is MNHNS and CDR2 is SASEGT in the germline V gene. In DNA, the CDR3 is TGTGCCAGCAGTGCCCAACTAGGTAGTAGGGAGACCCAGTACTTC. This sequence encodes CASSAQLGSRETQYF.